This TCR beta chain was obtained from a study of blood T cell repertoires in COVID-19. Across the study: Samples representing acute and convalescent COVID-19 were sourced from the United States, Italy and Spain. PBMCs, B-cell-depleted T cells, or T cells provided the cDNA or gDNA that made up the material.

Method: immunoSEQ multiplex PCR; TCRdb's copy keeps in-frame clones and lacks some. The sample has over 95,000 clones, approximately 81% seen once. V shed 3 bases and J shed 7 bases, with 11 bases lying between them. CDR3 length: 14 amino acids. Germline CDR1 SGDLS, CDR2 YYNGEE. In its sample, this clone was seen a few times. The V gene is TRBV9, the J gene TRBJ1-6, with D possibly matching TRBD1 (5 bases). This receptor was identified in a man in his fifties or sixties with acute or convalescent COVID-19. Sequencing input: peripheral blood. DNA of the CDR3: TGTGCCAGCAGCGCAGGGCTGGAGAATTCACCCCTCCACTTT. Translating gives CASSAGLENSPLHF.